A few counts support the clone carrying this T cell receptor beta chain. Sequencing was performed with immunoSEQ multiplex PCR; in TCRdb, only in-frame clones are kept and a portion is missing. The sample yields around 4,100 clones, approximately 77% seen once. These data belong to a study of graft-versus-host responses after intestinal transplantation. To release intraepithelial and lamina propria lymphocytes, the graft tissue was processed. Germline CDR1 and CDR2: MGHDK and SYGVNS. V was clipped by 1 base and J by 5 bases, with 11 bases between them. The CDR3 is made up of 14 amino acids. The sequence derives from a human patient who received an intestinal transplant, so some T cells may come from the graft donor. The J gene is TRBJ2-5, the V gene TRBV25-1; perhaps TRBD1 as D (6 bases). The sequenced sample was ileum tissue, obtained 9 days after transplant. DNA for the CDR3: TGTGCCAGCAGTGAATGGCAGGGGTTCGAGACCCAGTACTTC. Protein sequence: CASSEWQGFETQYF.